This is a list of T cell receptor beta chains from one sample in a study of cytomegalovirus exposure and HLA in healthy donors. Assay used: immunoSEQ multiplex PCR; TCRdb lists only in-frame clones, some missing. The sample lists roughly 100,000 clones, over 70% seen once, with 2.1% in the top ten. Specimen: PBMCs. The source of these receptors is a man between 25 and 39 years old in good health and CMV-seronegative. Each CDR3 is given with its conserved first and last residue. Each record gives: CDR3 DNA, CDR3 protein, D gene, clone size, V gene, J gene. D genes are given only for firm matches. Clone sizes are given selectively: once, few, many, or a class where the clone is expanded.

cdr3_nt: TGCGCCAGCAGCCAAGTTGTACAGGGGAATGAAAAACTGTTTTTT
cdr3_aa: CASSQVVQGNEKLFF
d_call: TRBD1
clone_size: -
v_call: TRBV4-3
j_call: TRBJ1-4

cdr3_nt: TGTGCCAGCAGCTTCTCCTCGGGGGAGCAGTACTTC
cdr3_aa: CASSFSSGEQYF
d_call: -
clone_size: -
v_call: TRBV5-4
j_call: TRBJ2-7

cdr3_nt: TGTGCCAGTAGTGCATGGTTACAGGGAGACTATGGCTACACCTTC
cdr3_aa: CASSAWLQGDYGYTF
d_call: -
clone_size: -
v_call: TRBV19
j_call: TRBJ1-2

cdr3_nt: TGTGCCAGCAGGGGAGGACGGGGGCAGTACTTC
cdr3_aa: CASRGGRGQYF
d_call: -
clone_size: -
v_call: TRBV2
j_call: TRBJ2-7

cdr3_nt: TGCGCCAGCATCAAACCCCCGGCGGGAGTGGAGGCCTACGAGCAGTACTTC
cdr3_aa: CASIKPPAGVEAYEQYF
d_call: TRBD2
clone_size: -
v_call: TRBV10-1
j_call: TRBJ2-7

cdr3_nt: TGTGCCAGCAGCCAAGTTGCTGCGGCGGGCGCAGATACGCAGTATTTT
cdr3_aa: CASSQVAAAGADTQYF
d_call: -
clone_size: -
v_call: TRBV14
j_call: TRBJ2-3

cdr3_nt: TGTGCCTGGAACACAGGGGGCACCGGGGAGCTGTTTTTT
cdr3_aa: CAWNTGGTGELFF
d_call: TRBD1
clone_size: -
v_call: TRBV30
j_call: TRBJ2-2

cdr3_nt: TGTGCCAGCAGTTACGAGGTCGGACAGGGGGACTACGAGCAGTACTTC
cdr3_aa: CASSYEVGQGDYEQYF
d_call: TRBD1
clone_size: -
v_call: TRBV6-6
j_call: TRBJ2-7

cdr3_nt: TGTGCCAGCAGCTTGGCGGGTCCCGGGGAGCTGTTTTTT
cdr3_aa: CASSLAGPGELFF
d_call: -
clone_size: -
v_call: TRBV7-2
j_call: TRBJ2-2

cdr3_nt: TGTGCCAGCAGTAACATGGGACAACTGAACACTGAAGCTTTCTTT
cdr3_aa: CASSNMGQLNTEAFF
d_call: -
clone_size: -
v_call: TRBV6-5
j_call: TRBJ1-1

cdr3_nt: TGTGCCAGCTCCCTCCAGGAGGACCGGGTGTATGAAAAACTGTTTTTT
cdr3_aa: CASSLQEDRVYEKLFF
d_call: -
clone_size: -
v_call: TRBV18
j_call: TRBJ1-4

cdr3_nt: TGTGCCAGCAGTTACGGGCAGAGAATGAACACTGAAGCTTTCTTT
cdr3_aa: CASSYGQRMNTEAFF
d_call: -
clone_size: -
v_call: TRBV6-5
j_call: TRBJ1-1

cdr3_nt: TGTGCCAGCAGTGTACCTGGACAGCCTATGAGCTACACCTTC
cdr3_aa: CASSVPGQPMSYTF
d_call: -
clone_size: once
v_call: TRBV6-1
j_call: TRBJ1-2

cdr3_nt: TGTGCCAGTAGTATTCGGGAAGGGTATGGCTACACCTTC
cdr3_aa: CASSIREGYGYTF
d_call: -
clone_size: medium-sized
v_call: TRBV19
j_call: TRBJ1-2

cdr3_nt: TGTGCCAGCAGCTCCTCCGGGACTAGCGTTTCCCATGAGCAGTTCTTC
cdr3_aa: CASSSSGTSVSHEQFF
d_call: TRBD2
clone_size: -
v_call: TRBV7-3
j_call: TRBJ2-1

cdr3_nt: TGTGCCAGCGGACGGGAGGGTAGTGAGCAGTTCTTC
cdr3_aa: CASGREGSEQFF
d_call: TRBD2
clone_size: once
v_call: TRBV7-2
j_call: TRBJ2-1

cdr3_nt: TGCGCCAGCAGCTTGGACAGCTCCTATGGCTACACCTTC
cdr3_aa: CASSLDSSYGYTF
d_call: -
clone_size: -
v_call: TRBV5-1
j_call: TRBJ1-2

cdr3_nt: TGTGCCAGCTCACCCCCAGGGCTGAACACCGGGGAGCTGTTTTTT
cdr3_aa: CASSPPGLNTGELFF
d_call: -
clone_size: -
v_call: TRBV18
j_call: TRBJ2-2

cdr3_nt: TGTGCCAGCAGCCAAGACATCGGAGCGGGGACTACCTTC
cdr3_aa: CASSQDIGAGTTF
d_call: -
clone_size: -
v_call: TRBV14
j_call: TRBJ1-2

cdr3_nt: TGTGCCAGCAGTCTAGAGCGGGAGCTGTTTTTT
cdr3_aa: CASSLERELFF
d_call: -
clone_size: -
v_call: TRBV2
j_call: TRBJ2-2

cdr3_nt: TGTGCCAGCAGCTCAGGACAGAGTAATCAGCCCCAGCATTTT
cdr3_aa: CASSSGQSNQPQHF
d_call: -
clone_size: -
v_call: TRBV5-8
j_call: TRBJ1-5

cdr3_nt: TGCGCCAGCAGCCAAGAGGGGGGGCTCGCAGATACGCAGTATTTT
cdr3_aa: CASSQEGGLADTQYF
d_call: -
clone_size: -
v_call: TRBV4-1
j_call: TRBJ2-3

cdr3_nt: TGCGCCAGCAGCCCCCTGGGCGACTATGGCTACACCTTC
cdr3_aa: CASSPLGDYGYTF
d_call: -
clone_size: -
v_call: TRBV4-3
j_call: TRBJ1-2

cdr3_nt: TGTGCCAGTAGTCTAATCCGCAGGGGCCCTGCGAACACTGAAGCTTTCTTT
cdr3_aa: CASSLIRRGPANTEAFF
d_call: -
clone_size: -
v_call: TRBV19
j_call: TRBJ1-1

cdr3_nt: TGTGCCAGCAGCTTAGGACTAGCGGTCCCGACCCAGTACTTC
cdr3_aa: CASSLGLAVPTQYF
d_call: TRBD2
clone_size: -
v_call: TRBV7-2
j_call: TRBJ2-5

cdr3_nt: TGCGCCAGCAGCTCTCGGACTGGCGGCCCAGATACGCAGTATTTT
cdr3_aa: CASSSRTGGPDTQYF
d_call: -
clone_size: -
v_call: TRBV4-1
j_call: TRBJ2-3

cdr3_nt: TGTGCCAGCAGTATGGACAGGCAGAACTATGGCTACACCTTC
cdr3_aa: CASSMDRQNYGYTF
d_call: TRBD1
clone_size: few
v_call: TRBV6-5
j_call: TRBJ1-2

cdr3_nt: TGTGCCAGTACCGACAGGGGGTTGGAGCCCCAGCATTTT
cdr3_aa: CASTDRGLEPQHF
d_call: TRBD1
clone_size: -
v_call: TRBV19
j_call: TRBJ1-5

cdr3_nt: TGTGCCATCAGTGAACCCGGGACAGGGGCGTCCTACGAGCAGTACTTC
cdr3_aa: CAISEPGTGASYEQYF
d_call: TRBD1
clone_size: few
v_call: TRBV10-3
j_call: TRBJ2-7

cdr3_nt: TGCGCCAGCAGCCGTCGACAGGGCGAGCAGTACTTC
cdr3_aa: CASSRRQGEQYF
d_call: TRBD1
clone_size: -
v_call: TRBV4-1
j_call: TRBJ2-7

cdr3_nt: TGTGCCAGCAGCTACAGGGTGAACACTGAAGCTTTCTTT
cdr3_aa: CASSYRVNTEAFF
d_call: -
clone_size: -
v_call: TRBV14
j_call: TRBJ1-1

cdr3_nt: TGTGCCAGCAGTAAAGGGACTAGCGGGGGGGCATACAATGAGCAGTTCTTC
cdr3_aa: CASSKGTSGGAYNEQFF
d_call: TRBD2
clone_size: -
v_call: TRBV2
j_call: TRBJ2-1

cdr3_nt: TGTGCCAGCTCCTCCTCCCGCAGCGAGAACACCGGGGAGCTGTTTTTT
cdr3_aa: CASSSSRSENTGELFF
d_call: -
clone_size: -
v_call: TRBV18
j_call: TRBJ2-2

cdr3_nt: TGTGCCAGTAGTATAGTGAGCGTAGATTACAATGAGCAGTTCTTC
cdr3_aa: CASSIVSVDYNEQFF
d_call: -
clone_size: -
v_call: TRBV19
j_call: TRBJ2-1

cdr3_nt: TGCGCCAGCAGTGAGTCCGCGGATGAAAAACTGTTTTTT
cdr3_aa: CASSESADEKLFF
d_call: -
clone_size: -
v_call: TRBV10-2
j_call: TRBJ1-4

cdr3_nt: TGTGCCAGCAGCTTAGACGGGTTCCCTTACGAGCAGTACTTC
cdr3_aa: CASSLDGFPYEQYF
d_call: -
clone_size: -
v_call: TRBV7-2
j_call: TRBJ2-7

cdr3_nt: TGTGCCAGCAGCTATACTTCGACAGGGAATCAGCCCCAGCATTTT
cdr3_aa: CASSYTSTGNQPQHF
d_call: TRBD1
clone_size: -
v_call: TRBV5-6
j_call: TRBJ1-5

cdr3_nt: TGCAGCGCTGTGTACAGGGCGGCCACTGAAGCTTTCTTT
cdr3_aa: CSAVYRAATEAFF
d_call: -
clone_size: -
v_call: TRBV29-1
j_call: TRBJ1-1

cdr3_nt: TGTGCCAGTAGCCGGCAGGCAACCTACGAGCAGTACTTC
cdr3_aa: CASSRQATYEQYF
d_call: -
clone_size: -
v_call: TRBV19
j_call: TRBJ2-7

cdr3_nt: TGTGCCAGCAGCTTAGGGGCCGGGACAGGGATAACCTCTAACTATGGCTACACCTTC
cdr3_aa: CASSLGAGTGITSNYGYTF
d_call: TRBD1
clone_size: -
v_call: TRBV7-9
j_call: TRBJ1-2

cdr3_nt: TGTGCCAGCAGTTCCCGACAGCGCCCTTACAATGAGCAGTTCTTC
cdr3_aa: CASSSRQRPYNEQFF
d_call: -
clone_size: -
v_call: TRBV7-2
j_call: TRBJ2-1

cdr3_nt: TGCGCCAGCAGCCTACGACAGGGGGCCTACAATGAGCAGTTCTTC
cdr3_aa: CASSLRQGAYNEQFF
d_call: TRBD1
clone_size: -
v_call: TRBV5-1
j_call: TRBJ2-1

cdr3_nt: TGCGCCAGCAGCTCTTTACAAAGCGGGAGTCCGAATACGCAGTATTTT
cdr3_aa: CASSSLQSGSPNTQYF
d_call: TRBD2
clone_size: -
v_call: TRBV5-1
j_call: TRBJ2-3

cdr3_nt: TGTGCCAGTAGTATAGAAGGGACAAACACTGAAGCTTTCTTT
cdr3_aa: CASSIEGTNTEAFF
d_call: -
clone_size: -
v_call: TRBV19
j_call: TRBJ1-1

cdr3_nt: TGTGCCAGCAGCGCGTCCGGGACAGGGTACCATGGCTACACCTTC
cdr3_aa: CASSASGTGYHGYTF
d_call: TRBD1
clone_size: -
v_call: TRBV2
j_call: TRBJ1-2

cdr3_nt: TGTGCCAGCAGTGACACTTCAAAGCGTAGTGAGCAGTTCTTC
cdr3_aa: CASSDTSKRSEQFF
d_call: -
clone_size: few
v_call: TRBV6-4
j_call: TRBJ2-1

cdr3_nt: TGTGCCAGCAGAGTTGCCGGGACAGGTTACAATGAGCAGTTCTTC
cdr3_aa: CASRVAGTGYNEQFF
d_call: TRBD1
clone_size: once
v_call: TRBV7-9
j_call: TRBJ2-1

cdr3_nt: TGTGCCAGCAGATTTGACGGGGGCACTGAAGCTTTCTTT
cdr3_aa: CASRFDGGTEAFF
d_call: -
clone_size: few
v_call: TRBV7-9
j_call: TRBJ1-1

cdr3_nt: TGTGCCAGCAGCTTAATGTTGGGGGGAGGGGGTAATGAGCAGTTCTTC
cdr3_aa: CASSLMLGGGGNEQFF
d_call: -
clone_size: -
v_call: TRBV7-2
j_call: TRBJ2-1

cdr3_nt: TGTGCCACCAGCACCCTATTGACAGCGAACTATGGCTACACCTTC
cdr3_aa: CATSTLLTANYGYTF
d_call: -
clone_size: few
v_call: TRBV5-5
j_call: TRBJ1-2